This T cell receptor (beta chain) emerged from a study of cytomegalovirus exposure and HLA in healthy donors (dated by TCRdb to about 2017). As for the study more broadly: An earlier analysis of some 620 of the donors reported about 260 Gb of sequence data and 117 million unique TCR beta sequences obtained from roughly 180 million T cells. About 330 gigabases of sequencing data and approximately 91 million unique TCR sequences made up an early release that covered approximately 650 HLA-typed donors. Among the roughly 430 genotyped donors, roughly 80% belonged to the genetic ancestry cluster associated with self-reported Caucasian donors. The study was designed to test whether signatures of past pathogen exposure could be identified by cataloging public T cell receptors. The T cell repertoires of around 730 subjects were profiled by immunosequencing and related to cytomegalovirus serostatus. Besides the first cohort of around 700 subjects, a separate validation cohort made up of roughly 120 different subjects was used. The study combined high-throughput TCR immunosequencing, statistical association of individual TCRs with disease status, and machine learning to predict cytomegalovirus infection status. In a later analysis, previously published TCR beta repertoires from about 670 donors were re-analyzed and high-resolution HLA genotyping was added so that TCR occurrence patterns could be studied. Rather than using new phenotypic data, the later analysis identified candidate immune exposures from TCR beta sequences and from how often those sequences occurred across donors. An earlier analysis of 587 of the donors used high-throughput TCR beta sequencing to judge whether each TCR beta V gene segment behaved as functional or pseudogenic. Donor age, sex, ethnicity and CMV serostatus were compiled together with the repertoire data. Genome-wide SNP genotypes for about 55% of the 666 donors were used in a later genetic analysis, which treated that subset as a discovery cohort. All discovery cohort repertoires had been generated on a single sequencing platform. HLA typing covered class I and class II loci at four-digit resolution. Typing coverage differed by locus: A, B, C, DRB1 and DQB1 were typed in about 620-630 donors, DQA1 in 500 to 550, DPA1 in 606, and DPB1 in 472. A handful of DR-DQ haplotypes were handled as single units for association and clustering because linkage in the cohort was strong. Across about 380 genotyped donors of the cohort, an average of about 200,000 unique TCR beta nucleotide sequences per donor were sequenced, and roughly 20% of those sequences were non-productive.

Of note for this clone: No antigen is known for it. Per-base qualities were not stored, and no clone one base away is much larger.

From cysteine to phenylalanine, the CDR3 is 14 amino acids long. Here the CDR3 DNA is all that survives: 42 bases in frame from base 1. V gives up 6 bases and J gives up 4 bases, and the segment between their germline ends measures 15 bases. Reading the germline V gene gives CDR1 SGHRS and CDR2 YFSETQ. The cohort was made up of 500 to 850 healthy bone marrow donors. At the time of sampling, every cohort member was nominally healthy, though immune exposures that went unrecorded were likely present. The donor was CMV seropositive and belonged to the group of more than 250 seropositive cohort members. A peripheral blood sample was collected from each donor, and TCR beta sequencing was performed on peripheral blood mononuclear cells. Genomic DNA was extracted from the blood cell samples with the Qiagen DNeasy Blood Extraction Kit. The library came from the immunoSEQ multiplex PCR assay. The multiplex PCR relied on a mix of 60 forward primers for TCR Vbeta segments and 13 reverse primers for TCR Jbeta segments. A multiplex PCR assay on genomic DNA amplified the CDR3 region of rearranged TCR beta genes. The Illumina HiSeq System was used to sequence the amplified TCR beta libraries as 87-base-pair reads. From the authors' description of their analysis: Across the roughly 670 repertoires, a later analysis counted about 81 million unique TCR beta chains, roughly 11 million of which were shared by at least two donors. To remove PCR and sequencing errors, raw reads were error-corrected and collapsed into unique sequences using a nearest-neighbor algorithm that merged closely related sequences. V, D and J gene segments were assigned by aligning CDR3 sequences to IMGT reference sequences. For a sequence to be retained, a match of at least six nucleotides was required to both a V gene segment and a J gene segment. A rearrangement was called productive if the CDR3 had no stop codons and remained in frame with V and J, and every other rearrangement was called non-productive. CDR3 was defined by IMGT convention, running from the second conserved V-encoded cysteine to the conserved J-encoded phenylalanine. The earlier analysis of some 580 of the donors excluded any sequence lacking an unambiguous match to a single V gene segment. In an earlier analysis of several hundred of the donors, a V segment was called functional when productive rearrangements were above 56.7%, and segregating when the standard deviation between donors exceeded 5%. A statistical classification framework was built for diagnosing cytomegalovirus status from the catalog of TCR beta chain sequences. In a later analysis, TCR nucleotide sequences were compared against IMGT/GENE-DB human TR gene sequences so that V and J genes could be assigned. Using the TCRdist pipeline, a later analysis assigned CDR3 sequences along with most-parsimonious VDJ recombination scenarios. In a later analysis, every TCR beta chain was defined by the combination of its CDR3 amino acid sequence and its V-gene family, and reads without a unique V-gene family were dropped. In a later analysis, 450 to 600 highly shared, low-generation-probability nucleotide sequences were removed to address suspected cross-contamination and a sequencing artifact. In a later analysis, a clonal expansion index was calculated for each public chain from normalized within-repertoire ranks of inferred template counts. In a later analysis, generation probabilities were computed using a VDJ recombination model fitted to out-of-frame rearrangements, and the results were checked against IGoR. Hypergeometric tests were used in a later analysis to score TCR-TCR, TCR-HLA and TCR-CMV co-occurrence, with a repertoire-size bias correction applied to the TCR pairs. To estimate false discovery rates, a later analysis permuted the HLA or CMV assignments 20 times. In a later analysis, co-occurring TCRs were grouped using DBSCAN, with TCRdist sequence similarity added in when clustering inside HLA-allele-positive subsets. Repertoires with fewer than 30,000 or more than 120,000 public chains were left out of co-occurrence clustering, as were about 5 repertoires with anomalous nucleotide sharing. TCRdb carries this immuneACCESS record with in-frame sequences only. Its versions omit some clonotypes, under half of them owing to an unresolved V gene in the studies checked, with the rest unexplained. The DNA was the basis for D and trimming; V, J and clone size are from that table. The sample has nearly 110,000 clones on record, more than 75% of them singletons. Together, the top ten hold about 6% of the sample.

Paper-wide results and their limitations: CMV serostatus was the only immune exposure information available for the cohort. According to a later genetic analysis, donors in an Asian-associated ancestry cluster had fewer N-insertions in productive TCRs than the approximately 700-donor mean. The sequencing pipeline was judged likely to have produced a cluster of highly shared sequence variants as a technical artifact. While some public TCRs were present in many individuals, most TCR sequences turned up only very rarely across donors. Because counts were too low, roughly 16 rarely observed V segments, including chromosome 9 orphons, were left out of the earlier analysis of about 500 of the donors. In vitro tests confirmed that a few of the cytomegalovirus-associated TCR beta chains recognize cytomegalovirus antigens. It was suggested by the authors that the approach could potentially be generalized to other disease states and immunological phenotypes. A later analysis reported that several top co-occurrence clusters appeared linked to parvovirus B19, influenza, CMV and Epstein-Barr virus. Correlated functional status among segregating V segments might be attributable to linkage disequilibrium, but an unknown experimental factor could not be ruled out. In both the original and validation cohorts, the classifier was reported to diagnose cytomegalovirus status with high specificity and sensitivity. In a later analysis, HLA-associated TCR beta chains showed more clonal expansion and lower generation probabilities than non-associated chains that were equally common. A further reported finding was that TCR beta sequences accurately predicted the HLA-A and HLA-B alleles for most subjects in the first cohort. According to a later analysis, most CMV-associated TCR beta chains appeared to be HLA-restricted, and the HLA associations seemed to be driven largely by CMV exposure. Some IMGT-functional V segments, including TRBV6-2 and TRBV6-3, could not be told apart with the 87-base-pair reads, so those segments were excluded. Roughly uniform sequencing depth across donors was assumed in presence/absence analyses, although this assumption may not hold. When HLA alleles, especially DR and DQ, strongly co-occurred, attributing TCR associations to individual alleles was difficult. A total of fewer than 200 TCR beta chains were listed by the study as associated with cytomegalovirus. In a later analysis, the rate of TCR association differed among HLA loci, with DRB1 alleles having the most associated TCRs and HLA-C alleles having the fewest. In an earlier analysis of 587 of the donors, most TCR beta V segments were observed in productive rearrangements about 87% or about 30% of the time, broadly matching IMGT annotations. An association between a missense DCLRE1C variant and V-gene and J-gene trimming of TCR beta chains was found in a later genetic analysis and replicated in an independent cohort. Because HLA typing was missing for some donors at each locus, association tests included only the typed subset. At a false discovery rate of 0.05, a later analysis linked around 15,000 TCR beta sequences to specific HLA alleles. In this cohort, only TCR beta chains were sequenced, and detectable features were limited by the absence of alpha or paired-chain data.

The specimen sequenced was PBMCs. The TCR was taken from a woman in her forties or fifties in good health and CMV-seropositive. The V and J segments used are TRBV5-1 and TRBJ2-3; possibly the D gene is TRBD2, per 7 matching bases. The CDR3 region has the sequence CASTKGGGPDTQYF. The sequence in DNA is TGCGCCAGCACCAAGGGCGGGGGCCCAGATACGCAGTATTTT.